This T cell receptor (beta chain) was documented in a study of read filtering for tumor transcriptome and immune sequencing. Turning to the study itself: 8 patients were R-ISS I, more than 15 were R-ISS II, roughly 7 were R-ISS III. TCR-mapped reads were about 3.5 to 10.27 million with IR-seq versus about 75 to 1,400 with RNA-seq. Study findings and constraints: IR-seq captured clonotypes deeper and more reliably than RNA-seq.

From 400 to 450 ng of RNA, a library with molecular barcoded alpha/delta and beta/gamma adaptors was made. From the reads, TCRdb called clonotypes with MiXCR, one entry per CDR3 protein. The sample has some 41,000 distinct CDR3 sequences; 12% to 15% are singletons. Trimming took 3 bases from V and 1 from J, leaving 9 bases between them. Germline CDR1 WNHNN, CDR2 SYGVQD (reference sequence). The CDR3 spans 14 residues. This clonotype showed up many times. The antigen remains unidentified. The TCR comes from a donor aged 40 or older with multiple myeloma. Sequencing used a population of CD138-negative cells sorted from bone marrow. The rearrangement links TRBV10-1 to TRBJ2-5; maybe TRBD1 (6 bases). Here the CDR3 reads CASSEGGPQETQYF. The CDR3 DNA reads TGCGCCAGCAGTGAAGGGGGACCCCAAGAGACCCAGTACTTC.